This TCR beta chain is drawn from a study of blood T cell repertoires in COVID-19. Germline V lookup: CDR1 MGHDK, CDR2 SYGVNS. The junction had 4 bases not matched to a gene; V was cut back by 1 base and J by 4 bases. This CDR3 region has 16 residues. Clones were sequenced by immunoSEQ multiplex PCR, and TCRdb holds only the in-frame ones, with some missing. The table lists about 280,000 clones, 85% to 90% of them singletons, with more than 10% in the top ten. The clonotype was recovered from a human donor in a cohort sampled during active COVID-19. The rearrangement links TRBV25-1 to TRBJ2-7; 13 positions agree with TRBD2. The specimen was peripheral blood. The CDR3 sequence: CASSESGTSGKYEQYF. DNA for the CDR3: TGTGCCAGCAGTGAATCCGGGACTAGCGGGAAGTACGAGCAGTACTTC.